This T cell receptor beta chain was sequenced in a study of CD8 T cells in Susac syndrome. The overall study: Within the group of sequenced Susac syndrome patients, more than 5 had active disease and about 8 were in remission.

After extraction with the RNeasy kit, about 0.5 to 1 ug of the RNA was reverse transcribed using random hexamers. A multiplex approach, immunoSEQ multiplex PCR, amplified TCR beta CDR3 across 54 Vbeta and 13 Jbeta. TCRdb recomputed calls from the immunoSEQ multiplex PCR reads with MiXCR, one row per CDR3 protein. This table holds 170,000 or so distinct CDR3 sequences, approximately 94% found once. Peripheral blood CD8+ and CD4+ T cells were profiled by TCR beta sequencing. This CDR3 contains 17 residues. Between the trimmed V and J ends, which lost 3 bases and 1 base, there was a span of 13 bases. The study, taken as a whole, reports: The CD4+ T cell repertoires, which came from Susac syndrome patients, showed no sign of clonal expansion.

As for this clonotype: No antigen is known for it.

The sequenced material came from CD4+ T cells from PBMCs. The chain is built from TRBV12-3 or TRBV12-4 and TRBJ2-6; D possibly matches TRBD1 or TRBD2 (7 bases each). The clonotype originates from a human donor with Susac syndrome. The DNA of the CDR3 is TGTGCCAGCAGTTTTTCCCAGGGGGGGTCTGGGGCCAACGTCCTGACTTTC. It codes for CASSFSQGGSGANVLTF.